This T cell receptor beta chain stems from a study of glioma-infiltrating T cells after dendritic cell vaccination. Background on the study: The vaccine used monocyte-derived dendritic cells pulsed overnight with autologous tumor lysate.

Primers: 60 V beta forward and 13 J beta reverse. Repertoires were generated with immunoSEQ multiplex PCR, while TCRdb's copy carries only in-frame clones and drops some. The sample holds tens of thousands of clones; 80% to 85% are singletons and the top ten take over 8.5%. The germline gives CDR1 MDHEN, CDR2 SYDVKM. CDR3 size: 13 residues. PBMC were collected before vaccination, two weeks after the third vaccination, and at progression. This specimen consisted of blood, obtained before dendritic cell vaccination. The chain couples TRBV28 to TRBJ2-5; the match to TRBD1 covers 8 bases. Gene TRBJ2-7 matches the end of the DNA better, so the J call may be wrong. The receptor's source is a human donor with glioblastoma. CDR3 residues: CASRADRVYEQYF. DNA of the CDR3: TGTGCCAGCAGGGCGGACAGGGTATACGAGCAGTACTTC.